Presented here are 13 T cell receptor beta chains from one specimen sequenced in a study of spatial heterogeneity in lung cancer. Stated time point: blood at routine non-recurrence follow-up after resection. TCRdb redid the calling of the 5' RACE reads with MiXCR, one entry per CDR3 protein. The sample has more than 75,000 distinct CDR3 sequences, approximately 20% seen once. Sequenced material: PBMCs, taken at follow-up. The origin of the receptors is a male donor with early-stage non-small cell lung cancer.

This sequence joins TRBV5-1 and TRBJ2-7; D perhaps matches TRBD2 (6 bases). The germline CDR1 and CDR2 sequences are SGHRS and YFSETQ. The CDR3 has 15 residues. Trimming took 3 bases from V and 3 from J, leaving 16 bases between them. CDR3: CASSSEAAGVYEQYF. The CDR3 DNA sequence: TGCGCCAGCAGCTCCGAGGCAGCGGGCGTCTACGAGCAGTACTTC.

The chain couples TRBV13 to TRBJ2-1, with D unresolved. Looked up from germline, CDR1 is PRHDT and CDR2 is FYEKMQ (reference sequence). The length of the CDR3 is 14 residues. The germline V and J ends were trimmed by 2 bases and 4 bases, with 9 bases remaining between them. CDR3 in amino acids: CASSLWAFYNEQFF. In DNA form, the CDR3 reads TGTGCCAGCAGCTTATGGGCGTTTTACAATGAGCAGTTCTTC.

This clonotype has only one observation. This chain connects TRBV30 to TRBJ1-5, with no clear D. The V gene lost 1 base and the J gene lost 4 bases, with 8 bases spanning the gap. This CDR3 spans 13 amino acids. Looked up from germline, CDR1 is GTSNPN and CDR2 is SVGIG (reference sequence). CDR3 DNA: TGTGCCTGGAGTGGACTCCAAAATCAGCCCCAGCATTTT. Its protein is CAWSGLQNQPQHF.

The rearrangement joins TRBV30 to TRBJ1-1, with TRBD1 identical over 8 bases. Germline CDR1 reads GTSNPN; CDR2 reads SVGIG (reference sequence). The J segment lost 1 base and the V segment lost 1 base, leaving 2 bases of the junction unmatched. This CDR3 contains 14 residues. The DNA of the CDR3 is TGTGCCTGGAGTGGGGGGACAGGGAACACTGAAGCTTTCTTT. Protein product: CAWSGGTGNTEAFF.

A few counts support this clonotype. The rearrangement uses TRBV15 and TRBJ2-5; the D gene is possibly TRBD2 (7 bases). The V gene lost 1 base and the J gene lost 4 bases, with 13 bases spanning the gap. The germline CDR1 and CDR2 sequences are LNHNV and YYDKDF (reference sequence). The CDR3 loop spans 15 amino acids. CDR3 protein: CATSRASGGRETQYF. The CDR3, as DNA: TGTGCCACCAGCAGAGCTTCGGGGGGCAGAGAGACCCAGTACTTC.

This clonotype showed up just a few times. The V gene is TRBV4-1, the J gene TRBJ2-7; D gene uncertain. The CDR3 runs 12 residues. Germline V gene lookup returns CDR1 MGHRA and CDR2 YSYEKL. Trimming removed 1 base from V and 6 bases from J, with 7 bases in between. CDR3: CASSQGGREQYF. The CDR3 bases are TGCGCCAGCAGCCAAGGCGGTCGCGAGCAGTACTTC.

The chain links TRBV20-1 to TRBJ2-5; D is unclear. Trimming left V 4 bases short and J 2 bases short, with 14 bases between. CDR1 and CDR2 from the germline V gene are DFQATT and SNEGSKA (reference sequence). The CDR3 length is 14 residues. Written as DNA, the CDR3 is TGCAGTGCTACTACCTTCCCCCGACAAGAGACCCAGTACTTC. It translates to CSATTFPRQETQYF.

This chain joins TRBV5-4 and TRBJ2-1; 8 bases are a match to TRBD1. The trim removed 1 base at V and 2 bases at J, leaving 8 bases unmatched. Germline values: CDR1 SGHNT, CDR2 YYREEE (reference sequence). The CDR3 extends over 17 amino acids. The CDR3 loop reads CASSLFTGGTPYNEQFF. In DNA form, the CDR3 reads TGTGCCAGCAGCTTGTTTACAGGGGGAACTCCCTACAATGAGCAGTTCTTC.

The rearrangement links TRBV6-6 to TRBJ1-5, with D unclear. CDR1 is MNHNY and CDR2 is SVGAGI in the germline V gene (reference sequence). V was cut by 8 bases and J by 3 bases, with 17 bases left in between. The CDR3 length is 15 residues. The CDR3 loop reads CASGREPNNNQPQHF. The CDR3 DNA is TGTGCCAGCGGTCGAGAGCCAAACAACAATCAGCCCCAGCATTTT.

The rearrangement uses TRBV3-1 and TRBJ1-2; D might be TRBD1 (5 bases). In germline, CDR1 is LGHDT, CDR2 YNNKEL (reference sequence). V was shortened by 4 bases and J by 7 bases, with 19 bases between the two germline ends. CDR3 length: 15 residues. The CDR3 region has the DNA TGTGCCAGCAGCCTCCGCTCCGGGGGGGTCGGTGGCTACACCTTC. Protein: CASSLRSGGVGGYTF.

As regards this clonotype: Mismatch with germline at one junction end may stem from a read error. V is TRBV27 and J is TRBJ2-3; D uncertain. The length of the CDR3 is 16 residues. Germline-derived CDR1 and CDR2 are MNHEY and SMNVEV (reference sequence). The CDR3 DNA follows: TGTGCCAGCAGTTTCATAAGGTCTAAGGTTACAGATACGCGGTATTTT. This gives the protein CASSFIRSKVTDTRYF.

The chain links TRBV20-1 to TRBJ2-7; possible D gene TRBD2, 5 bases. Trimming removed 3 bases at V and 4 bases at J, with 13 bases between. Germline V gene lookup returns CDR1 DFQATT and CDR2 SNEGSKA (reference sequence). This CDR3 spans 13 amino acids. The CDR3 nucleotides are TGCAGTGCTAGGGACTCCTCCACGTACGAGCAGTACTTC. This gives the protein CSARDSSTYEQYF.

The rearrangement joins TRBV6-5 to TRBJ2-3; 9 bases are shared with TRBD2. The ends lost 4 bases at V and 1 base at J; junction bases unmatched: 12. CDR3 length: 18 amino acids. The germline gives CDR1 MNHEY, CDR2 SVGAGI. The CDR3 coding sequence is TGTGCCAGCAGTTTCGGAGCGGGAGGACCCAGGGGCACAGATACGCAGTATTTT. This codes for CASSFGAGGPRGTDTQYF.